This TCR beta chain is from a study of blood T cell repertoires in COVID-19. Across the whole study: Material from acute and convalescent COVID-19 was sourced from the United States, Italy and Spain. PBMCs, B-cell-depleted T cells, or T cells provided the cDNA or gDNA that made up the material.

Original processing methods: The authors estimated nucleated cell counts from reference gene primer amplification. Using immunoSEQ multiplex PCR, the repertoire was profiled, and TCRdb retains in-frame clones only, with some absent. The V and J calls and clone size were taken over from that table, and D and trimming were inferred from the DNA. The table records around 160,000 clones, roughly 90% of them present only once. Germline V gives CDR1 SNHLY, CDR2 FYNNEI. CDR3 length: 13 residues. Between the trimmed V and J ends, which lost 6 bases and 1 base, there was a span of 7 bases. With respect to this clone: Other nucleotide sequences from this sample produce the same CDR3.

V and J are TRBV2 and TRBJ1-3; maybe TRBD1 (6 bases). This clonotype was sampled from a man aged 55 to 70 with acute or convalescent COVID-19. The specimen sequenced was peripheral blood. CDR3 DNA: TGTGCCAGCAGCAGGGGTTCTGGAAACACCATATATTTT. Translated: CASSRGSGNTIYF.